This TCR beta chain was sequenced for a study of cytomegalovirus exposure and HLA in healthy donors. Germline assignment: CDR1 SGHRS and CDR2 YFSETQ. This CDR3 region has 13 residues. The germline V and J ends were trimmed by 4 bases and 2 bases, with 9 bases remaining between them. 13 Jbeta primers and 60 Vbeta primers were used for the PCR. In the source study's methods: An analysis performed later counted about 80 million unique TCR beta chains (approximately 10 million of them shared). Produced via immunoSEQ multiplex PCR; TCRdb's table is partial and in-frame only. V, J and clone size derive from that table, while D and trimming were established from the DNA sequence. The sample carries some 110,000 clones, roughly 69% recorded once.

The source of this sequence is a woman in her twenties or thirties in good health and CMV-seronegative. The rearrangement uses TRBV5-1 and TRBJ1-1, with a weak D call TRBD1 (6 bases). Sequenced sample: PBMCs. Written as DNA, the CDR3 is TGCGCCAGCAGCGCCGGGACAAACACTGAAGCTTTCTTT. Residues: CASSAGTNTEAFF.